This is a list of T cell receptor beta chains from one sample in a study of cytotoxic CD8 clonotypes in ibrutinib-treated CLL. Only in-frame clones appear in the TCRdb table, and some are missing; sequencing was by immunoSEQ multiplex PCR. The sample carries 130,000 or so clones, 80% to 90% recorded once. The input for sequencing was PBMCs, taken after 24 months of ibrutinib treatment. All receptors derive from a human donor with chronic lymphocytic leukemia. Both conserved end residues are part of each CDR3. D genes are given only for firm matches. Size tells how often a clone was seen (once, few, many) or the class of an expanded clone, and some rows leave it out.

J gene,clone size,V gene,CDR3 length,D gene,CDR3 protein,CDR3 DNA
TRBJ2-2,.,TRBV29-1,13,.,CSVDWDNTGELFF,TGCAGCGTTGATTGGGACAACACCGGGGAGCTGTTTTTT
TRBJ1-2,.,TRBV27,14,.,CASSLISGAYGYTF,TGTGCCAGCAGTTTAATTAGCGGGGCCTATGGCTACACCTTC
TRBJ1-2,.,TRBV19,14,.,CASSIATGSYGYTF,TGTGCCAGTAGTATCGCGACAGGTAGCTATGGCTACACCTTC
TRBJ2-1,.,TRBV28,14,TRBD2,CASSLAGGGNEQFF,TGTGCCAGCAGTTTAGCGGGAGGGGGGAATGAGCAGTTCTTC
TRBJ2-1,once,TRBV28,19,TRBD2,CASSPTSGRFPSSYNEQFF,TGTGCCAGCAGTCCGACTAGCGGGAGGTTCCCGAGCTCCTACAATGAGCAGTTCTTC
TRBJ1-3,.,TRBV5-5,16,.,CASSTQGGETGNTIYF,TGTGCCAGCAGCACCCAGGGTGGTGAAACTGGAAACACCATATATTTT
TRBJ2-6,.,TRBV7-2,16,.,CASSLPRPLGANVLTF,TGTGCCAGCAGCCTACCTCGGCCGCTTGGGGCCAACGTCCTGACTTTC
TRBJ1-2,.,TRBV11-2,14,.,CASSTQGTGQGYTF,TGTGCCAGCAGCACACAGGGAACAGGGCAGGGCTACACCTTC
TRBJ2-5,.,TRBV18,11,.,CASSSQETQYF,TGTGCCAGCTCAAGCCAAGAGACCCAGTACTTC
TRBJ2-1,.,TRBV7-9,16,.,CASSPRQGRLGNEQFF,TGTGCCAGCAGCCCCCGCCAGGGTCGATTGGGCAATGAGCAGTTCTTC
TRBJ1-6,.,TRBV19,14,.,CASSSGVVASPLHF,TGTGCCAGTAGTAGCGGAGTGGTCGCATCACCCCTCCACTTT
TRBJ2-4,.,TRBV9,15,.,CASSVATGEAGIQYF,TGTGCCAGCAGCGTAGCCACGGGGGAGGCGGGGATTCAGTACTTC
TRBJ2-3,.,TRBV5-1,15,.,CASSLRLGATDTQYF,TGCGCCAGCAGCCTCCGACTGGGAGCCACAGATACGCAGTATTTT
TRBJ1-1,.,TRBV5-1,15,.,CASSLVAGGTTEAFF,TGCGCCAGCAGCTTGGTCGCGGGCGGAACGACTGAAGCTTTCTTT
TRBJ2-1,.,TRBV6-5,15,.,CASSLTFGGYNEQFF,TGTGCCAGCAGTCTCACGTTTGGGGGCTACAATGAGCAGTTCTTC
TRBJ2-7,.,TRBV12-5,12,.,CASALEGGEQYF,TGTGCTAGTGCCTTAGAGGGGGGCGAGCAGTACTTC
TRBJ2-5,.,TRBV12-5,17,TRBD2,CASGLGSGEPYQETQYF,TGTGCTAGTGGTTTGGGCAGCGGGGAGCCCTACCAAGAGACCCAGTACTTC
TRBJ1-1,once,TRBV6-5,15,.,CASSYEPSLNTEAFF,TGTGCCAGCAGTTACGAGCCATCCCTGAACACTGAAGCTTTCTTT
TRBJ2-3,.,TRBV7-3,14,.,CASSLLVSTDTQYF,TGTGCCAGCAGCTTACTAGTCAGCACAGATACGCAGTATTTT
TRBJ2-3,.,TRBV28,14,.,CASRQGIGTDTQYF,TGTGCCAGCAGACAGGGCATTGGCACAGATACGCAGTATTTT
TRBJ2-3,.,TRBV6-5,14,.,CASSTHTRTDTQYF,TGTGCCAGCAGTACACACACCCGCACAGATACGCAGTATTTT
TRBJ2-6,.,TRBV7-6,17,.,CASSWVLGGSGANVLTF,TGTGCCAGCAGCTGGGTTTTAGGCGGCTCTGGGGCCAACGTCCTGACTTTC
TRBJ1-2,.,TRBV7-2,12,.,CASSSERRGYTF,TGTGCCAGCAGCTCAGAACGGAGGGGCTACACCTTC
TRBJ1-1,.,TRBV11-2,15,.,CASSLDGGRNTEAFF,TGTGCCAGCAGCTTAGATGGGGGCAGGAACACTGAAGCTTTCTTT
TRBJ2-6,.,TRBV28,18,.,CASSPWGFRGNGANVLTF,TGTGCCAGCAGTCCTTGGGGGTTCAGGGGTAATGGGGCCAACGTCCTGACTTTC
TRBJ2-1,.,TRBV2,15,TRBD1,CASSVGTGGYNEQFF,TGTGCCAGCAGTGTAGGGACAGGGGGCTATAATGAGCAGTTCTTC
TRBJ1-4,.,TRBV5-8,15,TRBD1,CASSGTGATNEKLFF,TGTGCCAGCAGCGGGACAGGGGCAACTAATGAAAAACTGTTTTTT
TRBJ2-3,.,TRBV11-3,14,.,CASSLALAPDTQYF,TGTGCCAGCAGCTTAGCTCTAGCGCCAGATACGCAGTATTTT
TRBJ2-4,once,TRBV28,16,.,CASTPPGGVAKNIQYF,TGTGCCAGCACACCCCCCGGTGGTGTAGCCAAAAACATTCAGTACTTC
TRBJ2-5,.,TRBV5-1,16,TRBD1,CASSSSLSTGEETQYF,TGCGCCAGCAGCTCTTCCCTCTCGACAGGGGAAGAGACCCAGTACTTC